This TCR beta chain was observed in a study of human T cells and chemical hapten exposure. The germline V gene has CDR1 SQVTM and CDR2 ANQGSEA. The CDR3 has 13 amino acids. As to time point: patch test 1, 2 weeks after DPC sensitization. Treatment given: therapeutic diphenylcyclopropenone sensitization with weekly scalp DPC. Drawing of blood took place ahead of applying each patch test. TCRdb ran MiXCR on the RACE reads and lists one entry per CDR3 protein. The data show about 360,000 distinct CDR3 sequences, about 7% seen once. This clonotype has at least ten counts. This sample comprised whole blood, obtained in connection with sensitization to the hapten diphenylcyclopropenone (DPC). V and J are TRBV29-1 and TRBJ2-1, with D perhaps TRBD1 or TRBD2 (6 bases each). The receptor was derived from a young woman with alopecia areata. Some clones in this sample may be carry-over from other donors' samples. CDR3 sequence reads: CTYNLREGGEQFF. The CDR3 DNA reads TGCACCTACAACCTAAGAGAGGGGGGTGAGCAGTTCTTC.